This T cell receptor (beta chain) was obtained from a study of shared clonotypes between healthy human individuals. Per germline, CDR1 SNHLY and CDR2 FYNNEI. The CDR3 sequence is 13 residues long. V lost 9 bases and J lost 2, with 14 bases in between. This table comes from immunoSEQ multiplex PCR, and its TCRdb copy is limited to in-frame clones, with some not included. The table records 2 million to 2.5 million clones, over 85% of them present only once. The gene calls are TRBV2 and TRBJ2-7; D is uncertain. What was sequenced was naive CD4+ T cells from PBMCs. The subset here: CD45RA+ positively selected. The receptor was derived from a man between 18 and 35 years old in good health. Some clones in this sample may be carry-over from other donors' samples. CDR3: CASTTRRTYEQYF. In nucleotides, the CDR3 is TGTGCCAGTACTACTCGCCGTACCTACGAGCAGTACTTC.